The 12 T cell receptor beta chains reported below all come from one sample, sequenced in a study of blood T cell repertoires in COVID-19. Measured with immunoSEQ multiplex PCR; TCRdb has only the in-frame clones, and not every one. The sample shows roughly 180,000 clones, roughly 80% of them seen only once. Sequencing used PBMCs or T cells enriched from blood (not recorded which). Source of these receptors: a middle-aged woman with acute COVID-19.

This clone turned up a few times. The chain couples TRBV7-3 to TRBJ2-5; 7 bases are shared with TRBD2. This CDR3 has 17 residues. The V and J ends lost 2 bases and 1 base, in that order; junction bases with no gene match: 10. The germline gives CDR1 SGHTA, CDR2 FQGTGA. The CDR3 bases are TGTGCCAGCAGCTTAGGGCTGGCGCCGGGGGGCCAAGAGACCCAGTACTTC. This sequence encodes CASSLGLAPGGQETQYF. Full variable domain (missing parts from reference TRBV7-3 and TRBJ2-5): GAGVSQTPSNKVTEKGKYVELRCDPISGHTALYWYRQSLGQGPEFLIYFQGTGAADDSGLPNDRFFAVRPEGSVSTLKIQRTERGDSAVYLCASSLGLAPGGQETQYFGPGTRLLVL.

J is TRBJ2-5 and V is TRBV19, with a possible D match to TRBD1 (6 bases). Trimming removed 7 bases at V and 2 bases at J, with 11 bases between. The length of the CDR3 is 13 residues. The germline V gene encodes CDR1 LNHDA and CDR2 SQIVND (reference sequence). For the CDR3, the DNA is TGTGCCAGTAAGGGGGAGCCTCAAGAGACCCAGTACTTC. It specifies CASKGEPQETQYF.

The rearrangement joins TRBV29-1 to TRBJ1-2, with D unclear. CDR1 is SQVTM and CDR2 is ANQGSEA in the germline V gene. Trimming shortened V by 3 bases and J by 4 bases, and 9 bases separated the two germline ends. This CDR3 has 12 residues. Written as DNA, the CDR3 is TGCAGCGTTGAGGCGGGGTCCTATGGCTACACCTTC. Translated: CSVEAGSYGYTF.

This clone was seen once. The rearrangement links TRBV30 to TRBJ2-5; tentative D call: TRBD2 (5 bases). The V end was cut by 2 bases, the J end by 5 bases, with 6 bases between. The CDR3 contains 11 residues. Germline values: CDR1 GTSNPN, CDR2 SVGIG (reference sequence). The CDR3 DNA is TGTGCCTGGAGTAGAGGGGAGACCCAGTACTTC. Translating gives CAWSRGETQYF.

The chain recombines TRBV15 with TRBJ2-7, with D perhaps TRBD1 (6 bases). Germline assignment: CDR1 LNHNV and CDR2 YYDKDF (reference sequence). The CDR3 consists of 19 residues. Trimming removed 0 bases at V and 1 base at J, with 22 bases between. CDR3 coding DNA: TGTGCCACCAGCAGAGATAATGTGCAGGGACACGGATGGTCCTACGAGCAGTACTTC. This sequence encodes CATSRDNVQGHGWSYEQYF.

The chain carries TRBV4-1 and TRBJ1-2; 9 nucleotides align to TRBD1. With V trimmed by 4 bases and J by 6 bases, 9 bases remained unmatched. CDR3 length equals 15 residues. CDR1 MGHRA and CDR2 YSYEKL come from the germline V gene. The CDR3 here is CASSRPGQGRDGYTF. Written as DNA, the CDR3 is TGCGCCAGCAGCCGCCCGGGACAGGGAAGGGATGGCTACACCTTC.

This chain joins TRBV4-1 and TRBJ2-7; the match to TRBD1 covers 10 bases. Germline-derived CDR1 and CDR2 are MGHRA and YSYEKL. V trimming: 4 bases; J trimming: 3 bases; junction bases outside the gene matches: 6. The CDR3 has 15 residues. The CDR3 reads CASSLGDRGGYEQYF. For the CDR3, the DNA is TGCGCCAGCAGCCTAGGGGACAGGGGAGGCTACGAGCAGTACTTC.

This clone was detected once. V gene TRBV30 combines with J gene TRBJ2-2; 9 nucleotides agree with TRBD1. This CDR3 contains 15 residues. CDR1 is GTSNPN and CDR2 is SVGIG in the germline V gene (reference sequence). V was clipped by 2 bases and J by 6 bases; unmatched bases: 7. CDR3 DNA sequence: TGTGCCTGGAGTTCCCCCCGGGACAGGGCCGGGGAGCTGTTTTTT. Amino acid sequence: CAWSSPRDRAGELFF. The full variable domain, its missing parts supplied by reference TRBV30 and TRBJ2-2, is SQTIHQWPATLVQPVGSPLSLECTVEGTSNPNLYWYRQAAGRGLQLLFYSVGIGQISSEVPQNLSASRPQDRQFILSSKKLLLSDSGFYLCAWSSPRDRAGELFFGEGSRLTVL.

This clone has more than one count but fewer than ten. The chain combines TRBV11-3 with TRBJ2-2; 12 bases fit TRBD2. The J segment lost 5 bases and the V segment lost 5 bases, leaving 3 bases of the junction unmatched. This CDR3 is built from 15 residues. CDR1 is SGHNT, CDR2 YENEEA, per germline. This chain's CDR3 is CASSVGLAGTGELFF. The DNA of the CDR3 is TGTGCCAGCAGCGTAGGACTAGCGGGAACCGGGGAGCTGTTTTTT.

The chain couples TRBV7-2 to TRBJ1-2, with 12 nucleotides matching TRBD1. Looked up from germline, CDR1 is SGHTA and CDR2 is FQGNSA. The CDR3 is 17 amino acids. The V and J ends lost 0 bases and 8 bases, in that order; junction bases with no gene match: 10. The CDR3 sequence is CASSLARPGQGARGYTF. The DNA for the CDR3 is TGTGCCAGCAGCTTAGCCAGGCCGGGACAGGGGGCGCGAGGCTACACCTTC.

The chain has TRBV3-1 (or the pseudogene TRBV3-2) and TRBJ1-1, with 11 bases fitting TRBD1. This CDR3 has 14 amino acids. The ends lost 5 bases at V and 5 bases at J; junction bases unmatched: 4. Germline V gives CDR1 LGHDT, CDR2 YNNKEL (reference sequence). CDR3 coding DNA: TGTGCCAGCAGCTCCCGGGACAGGGGGACTGAAGCTTTCTTT. It is translated as CASSSRDRGTEAFF.

This clone was found a few times. This chain joins TRBV12-3 or TRBV12-4 and TRBJ1-5, with D possibly TRBD1 on 6 matching bases. This CDR3 contains 13 residues. Trimming removed 5 bases from V and 7 bases from J, with 12 bases in between. The CDR3 DNA reads TGTGCCAGCAGTAGTGCAGGGGCCCAGCCCCAGCATTTT. This translates into CASSSAGAQPQHF.